The source of this TCR beta chain is a study of beta chain features in type 1 diabetes. The germline gives CDR1 SGDLS, CDR2 YYNGEE. V lost 1 base to trimming and J lost 6 bases, with 17 bases between them. This CDR3 contains 15 residues. Overall study results and limits: Naive, central memory and Treg TCRB repertoires seemed to resemble each other more closely in patients than they did in healthy donors. When Type 1 diabetes patients were examined, their TCRB CDR3s proved moderately but significantly shorter in all four CD4+ subsets. These data did not resolve whether HLA type affects TCRB rearrangement.

Based on CD45RO/CCR7/CD25/CD127/CD95/CD27, CD4+ regulatory, stem cell-like memory, naive and central memory cells were sorted. The study reverse transcribed the entire isolated RNA, so it sequenced expressed TCRB transcripts. Reads from naive, central memory and regulatory T cell samples averaged about 3.9 million. Sequencing was performed with immunoSEQ multiplex PCR; in TCRdb, only in-frame clones are kept and a portion is missing. Here the sample spans approximately 170,000 clones, approximately 7.8% being singletons. Points on this clone: Its antigen is unidentified.

This clonotype was sampled from a woman aged 40 to 50 with type 1 diabetes. The rearrangement links TRBV9 to TRBJ2-7, with D maybe TRBD1 (7 bases). The sequencing sample was made of central memory CD4+ T cells from blood. The CDR3, as DNA: TGTGCCAGCAGCGTAAATACAGGGGAGGTGGGCGAGCAGTACTTC. This encodes CASSVNTGEVGEQYF.